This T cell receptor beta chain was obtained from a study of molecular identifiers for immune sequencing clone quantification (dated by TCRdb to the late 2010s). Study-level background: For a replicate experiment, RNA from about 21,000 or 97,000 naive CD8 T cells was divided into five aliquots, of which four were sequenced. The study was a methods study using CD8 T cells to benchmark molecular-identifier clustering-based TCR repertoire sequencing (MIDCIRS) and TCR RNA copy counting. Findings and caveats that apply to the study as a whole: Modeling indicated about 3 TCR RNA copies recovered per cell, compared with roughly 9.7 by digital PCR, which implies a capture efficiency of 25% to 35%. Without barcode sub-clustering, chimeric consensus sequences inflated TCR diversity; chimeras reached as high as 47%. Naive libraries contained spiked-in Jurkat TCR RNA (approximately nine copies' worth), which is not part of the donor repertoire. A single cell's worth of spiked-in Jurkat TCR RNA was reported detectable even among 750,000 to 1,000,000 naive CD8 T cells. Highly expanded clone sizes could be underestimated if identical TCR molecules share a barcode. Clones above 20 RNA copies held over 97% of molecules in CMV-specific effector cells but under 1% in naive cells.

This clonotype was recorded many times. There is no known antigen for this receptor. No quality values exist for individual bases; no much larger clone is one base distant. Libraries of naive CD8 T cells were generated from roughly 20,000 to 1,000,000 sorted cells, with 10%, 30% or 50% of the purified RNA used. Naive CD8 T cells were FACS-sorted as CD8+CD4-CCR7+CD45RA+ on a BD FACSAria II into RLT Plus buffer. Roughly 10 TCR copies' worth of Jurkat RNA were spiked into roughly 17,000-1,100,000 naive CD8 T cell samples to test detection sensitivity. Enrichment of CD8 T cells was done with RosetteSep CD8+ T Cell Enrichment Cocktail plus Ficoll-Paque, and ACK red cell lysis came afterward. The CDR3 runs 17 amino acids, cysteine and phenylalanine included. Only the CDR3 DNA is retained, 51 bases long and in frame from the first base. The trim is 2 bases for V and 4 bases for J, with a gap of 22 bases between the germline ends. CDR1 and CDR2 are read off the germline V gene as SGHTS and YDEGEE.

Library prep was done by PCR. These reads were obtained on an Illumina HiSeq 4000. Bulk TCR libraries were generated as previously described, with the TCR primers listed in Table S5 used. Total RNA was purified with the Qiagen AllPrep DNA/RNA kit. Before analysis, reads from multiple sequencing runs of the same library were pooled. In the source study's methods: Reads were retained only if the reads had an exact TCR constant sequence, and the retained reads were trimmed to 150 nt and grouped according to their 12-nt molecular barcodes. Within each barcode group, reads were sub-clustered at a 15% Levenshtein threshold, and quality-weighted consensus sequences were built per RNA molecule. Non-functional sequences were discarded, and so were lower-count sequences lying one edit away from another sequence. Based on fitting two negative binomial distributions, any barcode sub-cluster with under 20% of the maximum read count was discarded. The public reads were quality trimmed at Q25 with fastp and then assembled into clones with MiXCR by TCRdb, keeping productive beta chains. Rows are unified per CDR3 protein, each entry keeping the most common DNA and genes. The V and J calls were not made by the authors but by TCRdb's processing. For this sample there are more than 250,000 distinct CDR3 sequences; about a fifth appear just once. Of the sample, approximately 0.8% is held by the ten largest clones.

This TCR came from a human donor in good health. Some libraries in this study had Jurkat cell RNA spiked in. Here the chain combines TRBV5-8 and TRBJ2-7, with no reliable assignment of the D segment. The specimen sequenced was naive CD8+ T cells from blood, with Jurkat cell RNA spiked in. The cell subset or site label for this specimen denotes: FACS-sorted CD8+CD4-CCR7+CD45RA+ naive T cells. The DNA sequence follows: TGTGCCAGCAGCTTCGGCGGCGCGTGGGATCGTGTGTACGAGCAGTACTTC. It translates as CASSFGGAWDRVYEQYF.